The rows below give T cell receptor beta chains drawn from one sample of a study of shared clonotypes between healthy human individuals. Produced via immunoSEQ multiplex PCR; TCRdb's table is partial and in-frame only. The table has around 2.5 million clones, over 85% seen once. Sequencing was carried out using naive CD4+ T cells from PBMCs. The receptor set was obtained from a young man in good health. Some clones in this sample may be carry-over from other donors' samples. Each CDR3 is given with its conserved first and last residue. Each record gives: clone size, J gene, V gene, D gene, CDR3 protein, CDR3 DNA. D genes are given only for firm matches. Expanded clones get a size class; other rows say once, few or many, or leave the size out.

>.|TRBJ1-5|TRBV9|.
CASSVDQDSNQPQHF
TGTGCCAGCAGCGTAGACCAGGATAGCAATCAGCCCCAGCATTTT
>.|TRBJ1-2|TRBV5-3|.
CARSLAGHGYTF
TGTGCCAGAAGCTTGGCAGGGCATGGCTACACCTTC
>.|TRBJ2-3|TRBV18|TRBD1
CASSATGRADTQYF
TGTGCCAGCTCGGCGACAGGGCGGGCAGATACGCAGTATTTT
>.|TRBJ2-5|TRBV29-1|TRBD1
CSQQGAGETQYF
TGCAGCCAACAGGGGGCCGGGGAGACCCAGTACTTC
>.|TRBJ2-3|TRBV19|.
CASSIIGSADTQYF
TGTGCCAGTAGTATCATCGGGAGTGCAGATACGCAGTATTTT
>.|TRBJ1-5|TRBV6-1|.
CASESGGLGNQPQHF
TGTGCCAGCGAATCAGGCGGCCTAGGCAATCAGCCCCAGCATTTT
>.|TRBJ2-7|TRBV12-5|TRBD2
CASGLVYGTSGTYEQYF
TGTGCTAGTGGTTTAGTTTATGGGACTAGCGGGACCTACGAGCAGTACTTC
>once|TRBJ1-1|TRBV5-1|.
CASSPVGVAEAFF
TGCGCCAGCAGCCCAGTCGGGGTCGCTGAAGCTTTCTTT
>few|TRBJ1-1|TRBV6-1|TRBD1
CASSDPGTGSLNTEAFF
TGTGCCAGCAGTGACCCCGGGACAGGGTCCTTGAACACTGAAGCTTTCTTT
>.|TRBJ2-1|TRBV2|.
CASSEVDEQFF
TGTGCCAGCAGTGAAGTCGATGAGCAGTTCTTC
>.|TRBJ2-1|TRBV21-1|.
CASSNWAAAPWYEQFF
TGTGCCAGCAGCAACTGGGCAGCAGCCCCTTGGTATGAGCAGTTCTTC
>once|TRBJ2-7|TRBV19|TRBD2
CASSTTSGHYYEQYF
TGTGCCAGTAGTACAACTAGCGGACACTACTACGAGCAGTACTTC
>.|TRBJ2-7|TRBV4-2|.
CASSQVLHGLGQAYEQYF
TGTGCCAGCAGCCAAGTACTGCATGGGTTGGGGCAAGCCTACGAGCAGTACTTC
>once|TRBJ1-1|TRBV5-1|TRBD1
CASSLTTGKTEAFF
TGCGCCAGCAGCTTGACGACAGGGAAAACTGAAGCTTTCTTT
>.|TRBJ2-5|TRBV4-1|.
CASSQVSQGVRETQYF
TGCGCCAGCAGCCAAGTGTCACAGGGAGTCAGAGAGACCCAGTACTTC
>.|TRBJ1-2|TRBV30|.
CTTGGPDYGYTF
TGTACCACAGGCGGGCCAGACTATGGCTACACCTTC
>.|TRBJ2-5|TRBV11-2|.
CASSFIQETQYF
TGTGCCAGCAGCTTTATACAAGAGACCCAGTACTTC
>.|TRBJ2-7|TRBV29-1|.
CSVDGLSPYEQYF
TGCAGCGTTGACGGGCTCAGCCCCTACGAGCAGTACTTC
>.|TRBJ2-7|TRBV2|TRBD1
CASSSVHRGRSLEQYF
TGTGCCAGCAGCTCCGTACACAGGGGCCGGTCTCTCGAGCAGTACTTC
>.|TRBJ1-1|TRBV28|.
CASSPPGQPPEAFF
TGTGCCAGCAGCCCTCCCGGACAGCCACCTGAAGCTTTCTTT
>.|TRBJ2-2|TRBV5-1|TRBD2
CASTLGTGGYTGELFF
TGCGCCAGCACCCTTGGAACGGGAGGGTACACCGGGGAGCTGTTTTTT
>.|TRBJ2-5|TRBV10-1|.
CASSDPGFLRFQETQYF
TGCGCCAGCAGTGATCCGGGCTTTCTTCGTTTCCAAGAGACCCAGTACTTC
>once|TRBJ2-5|TRBV5-1|.
CASSLEWGETQYF
TGCGCCAGCAGCTTGGAGTGGGGCGAGACCCAGTACTTC
>.|TRBJ2-5|TRBV7-2|.
CASSPQVGGETQYF
TGTGCCAGCAGCCCCCAAGTAGGTGGTGAGACCCAGTACTTC
>once|TRBJ2-7|TRBV5-1|.
CASSFLGTTSSYEQYF
TGCGCCAGCAGCTTCCTCGGGACGACGAGCTCCTACGAGCAGTACTTC
>.|TRBJ1-3|TRBV28|.
CASTIVGGLSSGNTIYF
TGTGCCAGCACCATAGTCGGGGGCCTGAGCTCTGGAAACACCATATATTTT
>.|TRBJ1-1|TRBV5-6|.
CASSLTGTTTEAFF
TGTGCCAGCAGCTTGACAGGGACGACCACTGAAGCTTTCTTT
>.|TRBJ2-2|TRBV7-3|.
CASSNNRAGPGELFF
TGTGCCAGCAGCAACAACAGGGCCGGACCCGGGGAGCTGTTTTTT
>.|TRBJ2-7|TRBV6-1|TRBD1
CASRLGTDEQYF
TGTGCCAGCAGGCTAGGGACAGATGAGCAGTACTTC